This TCR beta chain was captured in a study of blood T cell repertoires in COVID-19. For the study at large: The origin of the acute and convalescent COVID-19 samples was the United States, Italy and Spain. From T cells, B-cell-depleted T cells, or PBMCs came the material, which was cDNA or gDNA.

This CDR3 region has 16 residues. With V trimmed by 3 bases and J by 4 bases, 6 bases remained unmatched. Germline V gene data show CDR1 as SNHLY and CDR2 as FYNNEI. Per the authors' pipeline: Reference gene primers were amplified, and this amplification served to estimate nucleated cell counts. Here immunoSEQ multiplex PCR was the method, and the copy in TCRdb shows in-frame clones only, minus some. V, J and clone size reflect that table, while D and trimming were determined from the DNA. The sample holds about 66,000 clones, approximately 89% seen once. The sequence derives from a man aged 55 to 70 with acute or convalescent COVID-19. J is TRBJ1-5 and V is TRBV2; 10 positions match TRBD1. The sample was peripheral blood. CDR3 amino acids: CASSEGGTGVNQPQHF. The CDR3 nucleotides are TGTGCCAGCAGTGAGGGGGGGACAGGGGTGAATCAGCCCCAGCATTTT.